Listed below are T cell receptor beta chains from one sample, sequenced in a study of T cell changes during pregnancy in multiple sclerosis. The protocol was immunoSEQ multiplex PCR, while the TCRdb copy is restricted to in-frame clones and leaves out a portion. Of about 39,000 clones listed, roughly 88% are singletons. The sequencing used CD8+ T cells from peripheral blood mononuclear cells, collected in the first trimester of pregnancy. The receptors here all came from a female donor with multiple sclerosis, enrolled in a pregnancy study. Each CDR3 is given with its conserved first and last residue. Fields, in order: clone size, V gene, CDR3 length, J gene, D gene, CDR3 protein, CDR3 DNA. The D gene is left open where the match is weak. The listing skips clone size in some rows; elsewhere it reads once, few, many or a size class.

size: .; V: TRBV5-6; length: 13; J: TRBJ1-5; D: .; CDR3: CASSLGRAQPQHF; DNA: TGTGCCAGCAGCTTAGGCAGGGCTCAGCCCCAGCATTTT
size: .; V: TRBV11-2; length: 13; J: TRBJ1-5; D: .; CDR3: CASSLVPGQPQHF; DNA: TGTGCCAGCAGCTTAGTGCCGGGTCAGCCCCAGCATTTT
size: .; V: TRBV4-1; length: 16; J: TRBJ1-1; D: TRBD1; CDR3: CASSQDSPGGNTEAFF; DNA: TGCGCCAGCAGCCAAGATTCCCCAGGGGGCAACACTGAAGCTTTCTTT
size: once; V: TRBV7-9; length: 16; J: TRBJ2-1; D: .; CDR3: CASSFPPVGPYNEQFF; DNA: TGTGCCAGCAGCTTCCCCCCCGTGGGGCCTTACAATGAGCAGTTCTTC
size: .; V: TRBV29-1; length: 12; J: TRBJ2-5; D: TRBD1; CDR3: CSAGTGEETQYF; DNA: TGCAGCGCCGGGACAGGCGAAGAGACCCAGTACTTC
size: .; V: TRBV7-8; length: 15; J: TRBJ1-1; D: TRBD1; CDR3: CASSYRGGSDTEAFF; DNA: TGTGCCAGCAGCTATAGAGGGGGCTCGGACACTGAAGCTTTCTTT
size: .; V: TRBV7-8; length: 14; J: TRBJ2-7; D: .; CDR3: CASSSGQGVHEQYF; DNA: TGTGCCAGCAGCTCGGGACAAGGGGTACACGAGCAGTACTTC
size: .; V: TRBV4-3; length: 15; J: TRBJ1-2; D: .; CDR3: CASSQGQGTNYGYTF; DNA: TGCGCCAGCAGCCAGGGTCAGGGTACTAACTATGGCTACACCTTC
size: once; V: TRBV7-6; length: 17; J: TRBJ1-1; D: .; CDR3: CASSQGGHRINGTEAFF; DNA: TGTGCCAGCAGCCAAGGGGGACACCGGATAAATGGAACTGAAGCTTTCTTT
size: .; V: TRBV5-6; length: 12; J: TRBJ2-1; D: .; CDR3: CASSLSTSEQFF; DNA: TGTGCCAGCAGCTTGTCTACTAGTGAGCAGTTCTTC
size: .; V: TRBV7-6; length: 15; J: TRBJ2-3; D: TRBD1; CDR3: CASSSNRGSTDTQYF; DNA: TGTGCCAGCAGCTCGAACAGGGGGAGCACAGATACGCAGTATTTT
size: medium-sized; V: TRBV6-4; length: 15; J: TRBJ2-1; D: TRBD2; CDR3: CASSELAGGPNEQFF; DNA: TGTGCCAGCAGTGAACTAGCGGGGGGGCCAAATGAGCAGTTCTTC
size: .; V: TRBV27; length: 17; J: TRBJ2-7; D: TRBD2; CDR3: CASSFTPSSGGTYEQYF; DNA: TGTGCCAGCAGTTTCACACCCTCTAGCGGGGGTACTTACGAGCAGTACTTC
size: few; V: TRBV4-2; length: 12; J: TRBJ1-3; D: .; CDR3: CASSQDGDTIYF; DNA: TGTGCCAGCAGCCAAGACGGGGACACCATATATTTT